These T cell receptor beta chains were read from a single sample in a study of T cells after yellow fever vaccination. TCRdb reprocessed the 5' RACE reads with MiXCR, giving one entry per CDR3 protein. Here the sample spans approximately 600,000 distinct CDR3 sequences, 9% to 15% being singletons. This specimen consisted of PBMCs, obtained on the day of the yellow fever booster vaccination. These receptors came from a young man who received the YFV17D yellow fever vaccine. CDR3s include the opening cysteine and the closing phenylalanine or tryptophan. D genes are given only for firm matches. For some rows the clone size is stated as once, few or many, or as a class when expanded; others skip it.

abundance: few; v_gene: TRBV3-1; d_gene: TRBD2; j_gene: TRBJ2-7; CDR3nt: TGTGCCAGCAGCCAGACTAGCGGGAGAGCCTACGAGCAGTACTTC; CDR3aa: CASSQTSGRAYEQYF
abundance: .; v_gene: TRBV5-4; d_gene: .; j_gene: TRBJ2-7; CDR3nt: TGTGCCAGCAGCTGGCTACACAACAGGAGCGCCTACGAGCAGTACTTC; CDR3aa: CASSWLHNRSAYEQYF
abundance: .; v_gene: TRBV5-1; d_gene: TRBD2; j_gene: TRBJ2-1; CDR3nt: TGCGCCAGCAGCTACCAAAGGACTAGCGGGAACAATGAGCAGTTCTTC; CDR3aa: CASSYQRTSGNNEQFF
abundance: .; v_gene: TRBV7-2; d_gene: .; j_gene: TRBJ2-1; CDR3nt: TGTGCCAGCAGCGCCGAGTTCCCGGATGAGCAGTTCTTC; CDR3aa: CASSAEFPDEQFF
abundance: .; v_gene: TRBV12-3/TRBV12-4; d_gene: TRBD2; j_gene: TRBJ2-5; CDR3nt: TGTGCCAGTATGAGCGGGGCTCAAGAGACCCAGTACTTC; CDR3aa: CASMSGAQETQYF
abundance: .; v_gene: TRBV6-2/TRBV6-3; d_gene: .; j_gene: TRBJ1-1; CDR3nt: TGTGCCAGCAGTTACTCGGAGGGCACTGAAGCTTTCTTT; CDR3aa: CASSYSEGTEAFF
abundance: .; v_gene: TRBV20-1; d_gene: TRBD2; j_gene: TRBJ2-3; CDR3nt: TGCTGTGCTAGCGAACTAACTAGCGGGAGGTTTGATACGCAGTATTTT; CDR3aa: CCASELTSGRFDTQYF
abundance: few; v_gene: TRBV5-1; d_gene: TRBD2; j_gene: TRBJ2-3; CDR3nt: TGCGCCACCGCTCTTAGCGGGAGGGGCACAGATACGCAGTATTTT; CDR3aa: CATALSGRGTDTQYF
abundance: .; v_gene: TRBV7-2; d_gene: .; j_gene: TRBJ2-6; CDR3nt: TGTGCCAGCAGCTTATCCCTGATCTCTGGGGCCAACGTCCTGACTTTC; CDR3aa: CASSLSLISGANVLTF
abundance: few; v_gene: TRBV29-1; d_gene: .; j_gene: TRBJ1-1; CDR3nt: TGCAGCGTCGCACAGGGAGTGGCCACTGAAGCTTTCTTT; CDR3aa: CSVAQGVATEAFF
abundance: .; v_gene: TRBV25-1; d_gene: .; j_gene: TRBJ2-2; CDR3nt: TGTGCCAGCACCCCGGGGGCCACCGGGGAGCTGTTTTTT; CDR3aa: CASTPGATGELFF
abundance: .; v_gene: TRBV4-2; d_gene: TRBD1; j_gene: TRBJ2-7; CDR3nt: TGTGCCAGCAGCCAATCCGGGACAGTTACCTACGAGCAGTACTTC; CDR3aa: CASSQSGTVTYEQYF
abundance: .; v_gene: TRBV18; d_gene: TRBD1; j_gene: TRBJ1-5; CDR3nt: TGTGCCAGCTCACCGGACAGGGGGTCTGATCAGCCCCAGCATTTT; CDR3aa: CASSPDRGSDQPQHF
abundance: .; v_gene: TRBV5-1; d_gene: TRBD2; j_gene: TRBJ2-5; CDR3nt: TGCGCCAGCAGCTTGCCTAGCGGGGCTGTCGGCGAGACCCAGTACTTC; CDR3aa: CASSLPSGAVGETQYF
abundance: few; v_gene: TRBV6-1; d_gene: TRBD2; j_gene: TRBJ2-1; CDR3nt: TGTGCCAAGCATGGGGGAGCTAGCGGGAGCCACAATGAGCAGTTCTTC; CDR3aa: CAKHGGASGSHNEQFF
abundance: .; v_gene: TRBV10-2; d_gene: TRBD2; j_gene: TRBJ2-1; CDR3nt: TGCGCCAGCAGTGACGCTAGCGGGAGCAATGAGCAGTTCTTC; CDR3aa: CASSDASGSNEQFF
abundance: .; v_gene: TRBV5-1; d_gene: .; j_gene: TRBJ1-5; CDR3nt: TGCGCCAGCAGCTTGGATGCCTACAATCAGCCCCAGCATTTT; CDR3aa: CASSLDAYNQPQHF
abundance: few; v_gene: TRBV20-1; d_gene: TRBD2; j_gene: TRBJ2-7; CDR3nt: TGCAGTGCTAGAGATCCGGGACTACCTTTACTCTACGAGCAGTACTTC; CDR3aa: CSARDPGLPLLYEQYF
abundance: many; v_gene: TRBV27; d_gene: .; j_gene: TRBJ2-7; CDR3nt: TGTGCCAGCAGTTTACATAGTTCCTACGAGCAGTACTTC; CDR3aa: CASSLHSSYEQYF
abundance: many; v_gene: TRBV14; d_gene: .; j_gene: TRBJ2-1; CDR3nt: TGTGCCAGTCGAGGATTACACCCAGAGCAGTTCTTC; CDR3aa: CASRGLHPEQFF
abundance: .; v_gene: TRBV5-6; d_gene: .; j_gene: TRBJ2-1; CDR3nt: TGTGCCAGCAGCTCTACTAGCTTAGATGAGCAGTTCTTC; CDR3aa: CASSSTSLDEQFF
abundance: .; v_gene: TRBV24-1; d_gene: .; j_gene: TRBJ2-1; CDR3nt: TGTGCCACCAGCCCCCAGAGCTCCCTCAATGAGCAGTTCTTC; CDR3aa: CATSPQSSLNEQFF
abundance: few; v_gene: TRBV6-2/TRBV6-3; d_gene: .; j_gene: TRBJ2-1; CDR3nt: TGTGCCAGCAGTTACGGTCCCGATGGACTGAGCTCCTACAATGAGCAGTTCTTC; CDR3aa: CASSYGPDGLSSYNEQFF
abundance: few; v_gene: TRBV7-2; d_gene: .; j_gene: TRBJ2-7; CDR3nt: TGTGCCAGCAGCTTACAGCAGACCTACGAGCAGTACTTC; CDR3aa: CASSLQQTYEQYF
abundance: .; v_gene: TRBV20-1; d_gene: TRBD1; j_gene: TRBJ2-1; CDR3nt: TGCAGTGCTAGAGCCGGGACAGTTCGAAATGAGCAGTTCTTC; CDR3aa: CSARAGTVRNEQFF
abundance: few; v_gene: TRBV20-1; d_gene: TRBD1; j_gene: TRBJ2-7; CDR3nt: TGCAGTGCTAGAGAGGGGGCCGGGACAGCTTCCTCCTACGAGCAGTACTTC; CDR3aa: CSAREGAGTASSYEQYF
abundance: many; v_gene: TRBV12-3/TRBV12-4; d_gene: .; j_gene: TRBJ1-2; CDR3nt: TGTGCCAGCAGTTCGACAGGTGCAGGCTACACCTTC; CDR3aa: CASSSTGAGYTF
abundance: few; v_gene: TRBV5-1; d_gene: .; j_gene: TRBJ1-2; CDR3nt: TGCGCCAGCAGCTTTGATTGGGGCGCGCTCGATGGCTACACCTTC; CDR3aa: CASSFDWGALDGYTF
abundance: .; v_gene: TRBV12-3/TRBV12-4; d_gene: .; j_gene: TRBJ1-2; CDR3nt: TGTGCCAGCAGTTTACGACAGTACTATGGCTACACCTTC; CDR3aa: CASSLRQYYGYTF
abundance: few; v_gene: TRBV6-1; d_gene: .; j_gene: TRBJ1-2; CDR3nt: TGTGCCAGCAGCCAACTTCTGACAGGCTATGGCTACACCTTC; CDR3aa: CASSQLLTGYGYTF
abundance: .; v_gene: TRBV4-3; d_gene: TRBD1; j_gene: TRBJ1-2; CDR3nt: TGCGCCAGCAGCCAAGATCTACGGGACAGGGGGCTCAGAGGAGGCTACACCTTC; CDR3aa: CASSQDLRDRGLRGGYTF
abundance: many; v_gene: TRBV29-1; d_gene: TRBD2; j_gene: TRBJ2-1; CDR3nt: TGCAGCGTAGAGCCTAGCGGCCAACTGGGCTCCTACAATGAGCAGTTCTTC; CDR3aa: CSVEPSGQLGSYNEQFF
abundance: .; v_gene: TRBV7-3; d_gene: .; j_gene: TRBJ2-3; CDR3nt: TGTGCCAGCAGCGTGGGGGACCCCACAGATACGCAGTATTTT; CDR3aa: CASSVGDPTDTQYF
abundance: few; v_gene: TRBV7-2; d_gene: TRBD1; j_gene: TRBJ1-4; CDR3nt: TGTGCCAGCAGCAAAGAGCCGGGACAGAAGAATGAAAAACTGTTTTTT; CDR3aa: CASSKEPGQKNEKLFF
abundance: .; v_gene: TRBV6-1; d_gene: TRBD1; j_gene: TRBJ1-2; CDR3nt: TGTGCCAGCAGTGAGGGACAGGACGGCTATGGCTACACCTTC; CDR3aa: CASSEGQDGYGYTF
abundance: .; v_gene: TRBV10-3; d_gene: TRBD2; j_gene: TRBJ2-7; CDR3nt: TGTGCCATCAGCGGGACTAGCGGCTCCTACGAGCAGTACTTC; CDR3aa: CAISGTSGSYEQYF
abundance: .; v_gene: TRBV20-1; d_gene: .; j_gene: TRBJ1-1; CDR3nt: TGCAGTGCCCTGGGTGGCCCATCGAATGGGGCTTTCTTT; CDR3aa: CSALGGPSNGAFF
abundance: .; v_gene: TRBV5-4; d_gene: TRBD2; j_gene: TRBJ2-5; CDR3nt: TGTGCCAGCAGCGGTGGGGGGGGAGCCACTAGAGAGACCCAGTACTTC; CDR3aa: CASSGGGGATRETQYF
abundance: .; v_gene: TRBV24-1; d_gene: TRBD1; j_gene: TRBJ2-3; CDR3nt: TGTGCCACCAGTGATTTGCGGACAGGGGAGAGGGTCACAGATACGCAGTATTTT; CDR3aa: CATSDLRTGERVTDTQYF
abundance: few; v_gene: TRBV25-1; d_gene: .; j_gene: TRBJ2-1; CDR3nt: TGTGCCAGCACCTCGAAGGATGAGCAGTTCTTC; CDR3aa: CASTSKDEQFF
abundance: few; v_gene: TRBV7-9; d_gene: .; j_gene: TRBJ2-3; CDR3nt: TGTGCCAGCAGCTTAGCTCTTACCGGGAGATCAGATACGCAGTATTTT; CDR3aa: CASSLALTGRSDTQYF